Below are 8 T cell receptor beta chains sequenced from a single sample in a study of shared clonotypes between healthy human individuals. Clones were read by immunoSEQ multiplex PCR, and TCRdb kept only the in-frame ones, dropping some. This sample has hundreds of thousands of clones; about four fifths occur once, and the top ten carry about 12%. Sequences were obtained from PBMCs. Receptor source: a woman in her thirties or forties in good health. Some clones in this sample may be carry-over from other donors' samples.

The gene calls are TRBV28 and TRBJ2-3; D call uncertain. The CDR3 totals 14 residues. CDR1 is MDHEN, CDR2 SYDVKM, per germline. Trimming shortened V by 6 bases and J by 6 bases, and 16 bases separated the two germline ends. This CDR3 reads CASRGTGPWDTQYF. DNA of the CDR3: TGTGCCAGCAGGGGTACGGGTCCATGGGATACGCAGTATTTT.

This clone was seen a handful of times. The V and J genes are TRBV18 and TRBJ1-1, with D unclear. CDR1 and CDR2 from the germline V gene are KGHSH and LQKENI. Trimming shortened V by 1 base and J by 7 bases, and 13 bases separated the two germline ends. The CDR3 totals 14 residues. CDR3 residues: CASSPQIDLNEAFF. Here the CDR3 DNA reads TGTGCCAGCTCACCACAGATAGATTTGAATGAAGCTTTCTTT.

The chain uses TRBV2 and TRBJ1-2; D possibly corresponds to TRBD1 (5 bases). The CDR3 consists of 13 residues. V lost 8 bases, J lost 8 bases, and 18 bases lay in between. Germline loops: CDR1 SNHLY, CDR2 FYNNEI. In nucleotides, the CDR3 is TGTGCCAGCCGGGGGGAAGGGATCATGGGCTACACCTTC. Its translation: CASRGEGIMGYTF.

The gene calls are TRBV7-2 and TRBJ2-1; TRBD1 agrees at 11 bases. Trimming at V came to 5 bases and at J to 9 bases, leaving 6 bases not matched to a gene. Germline assignment: CDR1 SGHTA and CDR2 FQGNSA. This CDR3 comprises 14 residues. The CDR3 sequence: CASSTRTGGFEQFF. The CDR3 DNA reads TGTGCCAGCAGCACCCGGACAGGGGGCTTTGAGCAGTTCTTC. The full variable domain, completed using reference TRBV7-2 and TRBJ2-1, is GAGVSQSPSNKVTEKGKDVELRCDPISGHTALYWYRQSLGQGLEFLIYFQGNSAPDKSGLPSDRFSAERTGGSVSTLTIQRTQQEDSAVYLCASSTRTGGFEQFFGPGTRLTVL.

The rearrangement joins TRBV15 to TRBJ1-1; D not certain. The CDR3 extends over 16 amino acids. Germline-derived CDR1 and CDR2 are LNHNV and YYDKDF (reference sequence). Between the trimmed V and J ends, which lost 0 bases and 0 bases, there was a span of 11 bases. The CDR3 DNA reads TGTGCCACCAGCAGAGATGTGGGCATCATGAACACTGAAGCTTTCTTT. This codes for CATSRDVGIMNTEAFF.

The chain couples TRBV7-4 to TRBJ2-6, with 11 bases that match TRBD1. V lost 7 bases, J lost 1 base, and 9 bases stayed unmatched. The CDR3 contains 18 residues. In germline, CDR1 is SGHVT, CDR2 SQSDAQ. Here the CDR3 reads CASILRGQGVSGANVLTF. DNA for the CDR3: TGTGCCAGCATCCTTAGGGGACAGGGGGTGTCTGGGGCCAACGTCCTGACTTTC.

This sequence joins TRBV6-1 and TRBJ2-6; D possibly uses TRBD1 or TRBD2 (5 bases each). Between the trimmed V and J ends, which lost 6 bases and 0 bases, there was a span of 9 bases. The CDR3 sequence is 15 residues long. Per germline, CDR1 MNHNS and CDR2 SASEGT. The CDR3 DNA follows: TGTGCCAGCAGGACAGCGGTCTCTGGGGCCAACGTCCTGACTTTC. Amino acids: CASRTAVSGANVLTF.

The gene calls are TRBV19 and TRBJ1-5; TRBD1 agrees at 12 bases. Germline V lookup: CDR1 LNHDA, CDR2 SQIVND (reference sequence). The CDR3 sequence is 19 residues long. The trim removed 5 bases at V and 0 bases at J, leaving 11 bases unmatched. The CDR3 reads CASSLRKGQGAYSNQPQHF. The CDR3 DNA follows: TGTGCCAGTAGTCTGAGGAAGGGACAGGGGGCTTATAGCAATCAGCCCCAGCATTTT.